This T cell receptor (beta chain) is from a study of T cell responses to AZD1222 COVID-19 vaccine. This clone has only one observation. Clones were read by immunoSEQ multiplex PCR, and TCRdb kept only the in-frame ones, dropping some. The sample gives approximately 160,000 clones, about nine tenths of which show up once; approximately 2.8% is in the top ten. The sequence was collected from an adult in good health. This specimen consisted of peripheral blood, obtained on day 0 of AZD1222 vaccination.

CDR3 in amino acids: CAIGVDTQYF. The CDR3 nucleotides are TGTGCCATCGGGGTAGATACGCAGTATTTT. The J gene is TRBJ2-3, the V gene TRBV10-3; D is uncertain. V was cut by 8 bases and J by 5 bases, with 5 bases left in between. Germline V lookup: CDR1 ENHRY, CDR2 SYGVKD. The CDR3 contains 10 residues.